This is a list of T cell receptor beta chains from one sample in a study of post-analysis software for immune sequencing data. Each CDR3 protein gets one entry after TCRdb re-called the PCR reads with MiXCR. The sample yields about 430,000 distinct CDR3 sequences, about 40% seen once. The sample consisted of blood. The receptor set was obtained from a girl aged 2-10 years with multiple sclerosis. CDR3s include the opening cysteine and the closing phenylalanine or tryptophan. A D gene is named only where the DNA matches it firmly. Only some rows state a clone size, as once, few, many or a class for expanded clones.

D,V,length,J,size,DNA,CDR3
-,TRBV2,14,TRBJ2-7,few,TGTGCCAGCAGCCCCCCCGGACGGGCCTACGAGCAGTACTTC,CASSPPGRAYEQYF
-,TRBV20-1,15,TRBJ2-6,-,TGCAGTGCTAGTGCGGGGGCCTCTGGGGCCAACGTCCTGACTTTC,CSASAGASGANVLTF
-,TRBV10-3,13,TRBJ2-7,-,TGTGCCAGCGAAGACGGTTTTCACTACGAGCAGTACTTC,CASEDGFHYEQYF
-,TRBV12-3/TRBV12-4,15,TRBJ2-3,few,TGTGCCAGCAGCCATCGAGGCCTGGCCCCAGATACGCAGTATTTT,CASSHRGLAPDTQYF
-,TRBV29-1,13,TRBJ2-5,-,TGCAGCGGCGTGGGACTCTTTCAAGAGACCCAGTACTTC,CSGVGLFQETQYF
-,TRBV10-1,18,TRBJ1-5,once,TGCGCCAGCAGGTTGACAGCTCCTCGAGGGTATAGCAATCAGCCCCAGCATTTT,CASRLTAPRGYSNQPQHF
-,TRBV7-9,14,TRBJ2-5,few,TGTGCCAGCAGCTTAGGGTACACCCAAGAGACCCAGTACTTC,CASSLGYTQETQYF
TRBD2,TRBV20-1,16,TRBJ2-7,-,TGCAGTGCTAGAGAACCCCTAGCGGTCAGCTCCTACGAGCAGTACTTC,CSAREPLAVSSYEQYF
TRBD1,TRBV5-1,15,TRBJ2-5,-,TGCGCCAGCAGCTTGGGACAGGGCTGGGAAGAGACCCAGTACTTC,CASSLGQGWEETQYF
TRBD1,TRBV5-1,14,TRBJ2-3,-,TGCGCCAGCAGCTTTGGACAGGGCATAGATACGCAGTATTTT,CASSFGQGIDTQYF